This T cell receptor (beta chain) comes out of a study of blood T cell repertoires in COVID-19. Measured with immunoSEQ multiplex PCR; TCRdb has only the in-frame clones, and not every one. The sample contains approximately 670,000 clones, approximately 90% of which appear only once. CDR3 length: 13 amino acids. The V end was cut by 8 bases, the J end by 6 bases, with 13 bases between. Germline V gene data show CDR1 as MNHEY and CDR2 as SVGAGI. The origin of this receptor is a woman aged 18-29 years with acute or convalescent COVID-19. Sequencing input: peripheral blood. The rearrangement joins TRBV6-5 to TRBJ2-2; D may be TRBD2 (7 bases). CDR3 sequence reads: CASPLGGPGELFF. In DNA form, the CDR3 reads TGTGCCAGCCCTCTCGGGGGGCCCGGGGAGCTGTTTTTT.